These T cell receptor beta chains were read from a single sample in a study of T cell responses to AZD1222 COVID-19 vaccine. The method was immunoSEQ multiplex PCR; TCRdb's version includes in-frame clones alone and lacks a portion of them. The sample consists of 130,000 to 150,000 clones, approximately 92% of them appearing once. The sequencing used peripheral blood, collected on day 0 of AZD1222 vaccination. The receptors shown here come from an adult in good health. The CDR3 runs from the conserved cysteine through the conserved F or W. The D gene is left open where the match is weak. Clone sizes are given selectively: once, few, many, or a class where the clone is expanded.

TRBV6-5	.	few	TRBJ2-7	CASSPSRWGAGEQYF	TGTGCCAGCAGTCCTTCCCGTTGGGGCGCGGGGGAGCAGTACTTC
TRBV2	TRBD1	.	TRBJ2-7	CASSESGQGKQYF	TGTGCCAGCAGTGAATCAGGACAGGGGAAGCAGTACTTC
TRBV13	.	.	TRBJ1-3	CASSRTTGNTIYF	TGTGCCAGCAGCCGGACAACCGGAAACACCATATATTTT
TRBV5-1	TRBD1	.	TRBJ1-1	CASSQTGVTEAFF	TGCGCCAGCAGCCAGACAGGGGTCACTGAAGCTTTCTTT
TRBV7-2	.	.	TRBJ2-1	CASSLARTSSYNEQFF	TGTGCCAGCAGCTTAGCCAGGACTTCCTCCTACAATGAGCAGTTCTTC
TRBV4-1	TRBD1	.	TRBJ1-1	CASSQERTGGDTEAFF	TGCGCCAGCAGCCAGGAAAGGACAGGAGGGGACACTGAAGCTTTCTTT
TRBV28	.	.	TRBJ1-1	CASSLSRGGEAFF	TGTGCCAGCAGTTTATCTCGGGGGGGTGAAGCTTTCTTT
TRBV28	TRBD2	.	TRBJ2-7	CAIKAGGLYEQYF	TGTGCCATAAAGGCGGGAGGACTCTACGAGCAGTACTTC
TRBV28	TRBD2	.	TRBJ2-1	CATISGGSNNEQFF	TGTGCCACCATTAGCGGGGGGTCCAACAATGAGCAGTTCTTC
TRBV11-1	.	.	TRBJ1-1	CASSLTRGRYTEAFF	TGTGCCAGCAGCTTAACGAGAGGACGGTACACTGAAGCTTTCTTT
TRBV27	TRBD1	.	TRBJ1-2	CASSFLGQGAYTF	TGTGCCAGCAGTTTCCTCGGACAGGGAGCCTACACCTTC
TRBV27	TRBD1	.	TRBJ2-2	CASSFRNRGQSGELFF	TGTGCCAGCAGTTTCCGCAACAGGGGGCAGAGCGGGGAGCTGTTTTTT
TRBV6-6	.	.	TRBJ2-4	CASSRGTNQKNIQYF	TGTGCCAGCAGCCGCGGGACAAACCAAAAAAACATTCAGTACTTC
TRBV5-5	TRBD1	once	TRBJ2-5	CASSSWTGKETQYF	TGTGCCAGCAGCTCATGGACAGGGAAAGAGACCCAGTACTTC
TRBV5-4	TRBD1	.	TRBJ2-3	CASSSWGQGSDTQYF	TGTGCCAGCAGCTCCTGGGGACAGGGATCAGATACGCAGTATTTT
TRBV30	.	.	TRBJ2-5	CAWSPRGGETQYF	TGTGCCTGGAGCCCCAGAGGGGGAGAGACCCAGTACTTC
TRBV21-1	.	.	TRBJ2-7	CASSNSYEQYF	TGTGCCAGCAGCAATTCCTACGAGCAGTACTTC
TRBV7-9	TRBD1	once	TRBJ1-2	CASSSPEGAYGYTF	TGTGCCAGCAGCTCCCCTGAGGGGGCCTATGGCTACACCTTC
TRBV5-6	.	.	TRBJ1-2	CASSLNSLYGYTF	TGTGCCAGCAGCTTGAACAGCCTCTATGGCTACACCTTC
TRBV5-4	TRBD1	.	TRBJ1-1	CASSSQGGTEAFF	TGTGCCAGCAGCTCACAGGGGGGCACTGAAGCTTTCTTT
TRBV5-6	.	.	TRBJ1-5	CASSFLNQPQHF	TGTGCCAGCAGCTTCTTAAATCAGCCCCAGCATTTT
TRBV5-5	.	.	TRBJ1-3	CASSPDRGNTIYF	TGTGCCAGCAGCCCGGACAGAGGAAACACCATATATTTT
TRBV29-1	.	.	TRBJ1-1	CSAGRGNTEAFF	TGCAGCGCCGGTAGGGGGAACACTGAAGCTTTCTTT
TRBV6-5	.	.	TRBJ1-5	CASSYTRGSNQPQHF	TGTGCCAGCAGTTACACCCGGGGTAGCAATCAGCCCCAGCATTTT
TRBV3-1/TRBV3-2	.	.	TRBJ1-3	CASSLGLGGNTIYF	TGTGCCAGCAGCCTCGGACTAGGAGGAAACACCATATATTTT
TRBV28	.	.	TRBJ2-1	CASSSTTVQWVNEQFF	TGTGCCAGCAGTAGCACGACAGTGCAGTGGGTCAATGAGCAGTTCTTC
TRBV2	.	once	TRBJ1-1	CASSDEAGQTEAFF	TGTGCCAGCAGTGACGAGGCAGGACAAACTGAAGCTTTCTTT
TRBV7-9	.	.	TRBJ1-6	CASSLRQEYSPLHF	TGTGCCAGCAGCTTAAGACAGGAGTATTCACCCCTCCACTTT
TRBV5-4	.	.	TRBJ2-2	CASSVAEESGELFF	TGTGCCAGCAGCGTTGCGGAGGAGTCCGGGGAGCTGTTTTTT
TRBV6-5	TRBD1	once	TRBJ1-1	CASSYDDRGNTEAFF	TGTGCCAGCAGTTACGATGACAGGGGGAACACTGAAGCTTTCTTT
TRBV5-4	TRBD1	.	TRBJ2-1	CASSLAGGAYNEQFF	TGTGCCAGCAGCTTAGCAGGGGGCGCCTACAATGAGCAGTTCTTC
TRBV6-5	TRBD2	.	TRBJ2-1	CASSRLAGLYNEQFF	TGTGCCAGCAGTAGACTAGCGGGACTCTACAATGAGCAGTTCTTC
TRBV28	TRBD1	once	TRBJ2-7	CASRPGTGPYEQYF	TGTGCCAGCAGACCCGGGACAGGACCCTACGAGCAGTACTTC
TRBV28	.	.	TRBJ2-1	CASSVQEGNEQFF	TGTGCCAGCAGTGTCCAGGAGGGCAATGAGCAGTTCTTC
TRBV15	.	.	TRBJ2-7	CATSRAFQGYEQYF	TGTGCCACCAGCAGAGCCTTTCAGGGCTACGAGCAGTACTTC
TRBV7-9	.	.	TRBJ1-6	CASSLQGHNSPLHF	TGTGCCAGCAGCTTACAGGGTCATAATTCACCCCTCCACTTT
TRBV29-1	TRBD1	.	TRBJ1-4	CSASRDSNEKLFF	TGCAGCGCCAGCCGGGACAGTAATGAAAAACTGTTTTTT
TRBV6-4	.	.	TRBJ2-2	CASSQGGQNTGELFF	TGTGCCAGCAGTCAGGGGGGACAGAACACCGGGGAGCTGTTTTTT
TRBV5-4	.	.	TRBJ1-1	CASRQGTEAFF	TGTGCCAGCAGGCAGGGGACTGAAGCTTTCTTT
TRBV2	.	.	TRBJ1-6	CASTVLWGQGSPLHF	TGTGCCAGCACCGTACTGTGGGGGCAGGGCTCACCCCTCCACTTT
TRBV20-1	.	.	TRBJ1-1	CSALVPAEAFF	TGCAGTGCTCTAGTCCCGGCTGAAGCTTTCTTT
TRBV28	.	.	TRBJ1-2	CASSLASRYERSRRGYTF	TGTGCCAGCAGTTTAGCTTCACGATATGAACGGTCGAGGAGGGGCTACACCTTC
TRBV7-2	.	.	TRBJ1-3	CASSSTAGNTIYF	TGTGCCAGCAGCTCCACAGCCGGAAACACCATATATTTT
TRBV18	TRBD1	.	TRBJ1-2	CASSPPDGQGRYGYTF	TGTGCCAGCTCACCACCCGACGGACAGGGACGCTATGGCTACACCTTC
TRBV3-1/TRBV3-2	.	.	TRBJ1-2	CASSQVGEKGRRYGYTF	TGTGCCAGCAGCCAAGTAGGAGAGAAGGGGCGTCGATATGGCTACACCTTC
TRBV28	TRBD2	.	TRBJ2-1	CASLAGGPRPYNEQFF	TGTGCCAGCCTGGCGGGAGGCCCGAGGCCCTACAATGAGCAGTTCTTC
TRBV28	TRBD2	.	TRBJ2-1	CASSLTSGTDNEQFF	TGTGCCAGCAGTTTGACTAGCGGGACCGACAATGAGCAGTTCTTC
TRBV7-3	.	.	TRBJ2-1	CASSPRIGVNEQFF	TGTGCCAGCAGCCCACGAATAGGAGTGAATGAGCAGTTCTTC
TRBV5-6	TRBD2	.	TRBJ2-7	CASSYGTSGTYEQYF	TGTGCCAGCAGCTACGGGACTAGCGGGACCTACGAGCAGTACTTC